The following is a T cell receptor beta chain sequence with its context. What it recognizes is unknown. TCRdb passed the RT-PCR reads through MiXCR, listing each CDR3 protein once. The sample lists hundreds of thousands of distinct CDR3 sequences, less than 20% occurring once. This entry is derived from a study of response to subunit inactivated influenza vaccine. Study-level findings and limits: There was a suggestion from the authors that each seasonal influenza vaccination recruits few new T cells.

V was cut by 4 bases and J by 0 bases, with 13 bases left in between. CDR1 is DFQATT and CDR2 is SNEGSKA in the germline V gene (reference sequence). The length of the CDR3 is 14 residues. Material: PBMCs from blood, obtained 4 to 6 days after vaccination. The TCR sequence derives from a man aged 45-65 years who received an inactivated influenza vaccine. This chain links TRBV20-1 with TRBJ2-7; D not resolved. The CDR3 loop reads CSAKASVGSYEQYF. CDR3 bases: TGCAGTGCTAAGGCTTCCGTGGGCTCCTACGAGCAGTACTTC.